The 11 T cell receptor beta chains presented below share a single source sample, sequenced in a study of tumor-infiltrating lymphocytes in primary liver carcinoma. The roughly 17-31 mg bulk tissue piece was not sorted before simultaneous RNA and DNA extraction. Using a constant-region primer together with ProtoScript II reverse transcriptase, TCR beta cDNA was made from 500 to 650 ng of total RNA. Slightly modified ARM-PCR with three nested multiplex PCR rounds yielded TCR beta libraries. Each of the first two PCR rounds ran approximately 9 cycles with TRBV1-TRBV30 forward and C-beta reverse primers. A single record per CDR3 protein comes from TCRdb applying MiXCR to the multiplex PCR reads. The top ten hold around 50% of the sample, which has 55,000 to 65,000 distinct CDR3 sequences, 65% to 80% seen once. Source material: liver tumor tissue from sampling region 2. Sample subset: tumor region T2, inferior pole. The receptors were sampled from a middle-aged man with primary liver carcinoma and hepatitis B virus infection.

Of note for this clonotype: With a much larger clone just one base away, this may be a read error. V is TRBV7-9 and J is TRBJ2-1; D ambiguous. Germline assignment: CDR1 SEHNR and CDR2 FQNEAQ (reference sequence). CDR3 length: 14 amino acids. V shed 1 base and J shed 9 bases, with 13 bases lying between them. DNA of the CDR3: TGTGCCAGCAGCTTAGAAGGTGGTCGGTCTGAGCAGTTCTTC. It is translated as CASSLEGGRSEQFF.

Comment on this clonotype: A much larger clone lies a single base off, so this may be a read error. The chain joins TRBV28 to TRBJ1-5, with D possibly being TRBD1 (6 bases). The CDR3 is made up of 13 amino acids. Germline values: CDR1 MDHEN, CDR2 SYDVKM. CDR3 bases: TGTCCCATCTCCACAGGGCCCCGTCAGCCCCAGCATTTT. Translated, it gives CPISTGPRQPQHF.

V is TRBV9 and J is TRBJ2-7, with a weak D call TRBD1 (6 bases). V lost 0 bases and J lost 5, with 15 bases in between. The CDR3 loop spans 15 amino acids. Germline V lookup: CDR1 SGDLS, CDR2 YYNGEE. The CDR3 is CASSVVGADAHEQYF. CDR3 in DNA: TGTGCCAGCAGCGTAGTGGGGGCGGACGCCCACGAGCAGTACTTC. The full variable domain, completed using reference TRBV9 and TRBJ2-7, is DSGVTQTPKHLITATGQRVTLRCSPRSGDLSVYWYQQSLDQGLQFLIQYYNGEERAKGNILERFSAQQFPDLHSELNLSSLELGDSALYFCASSVVGADAHEQYFGPGTRLTVT.

With respect to this clonotype: One base away lies a much larger clone, so this may be a sequencing read error. V and J are TRBV11-1 and TRBJ2-1; D ambiguous. CDR1 is SGHAT and CDR2 is FQDESV in the germline V gene (reference sequence). CDR3 length: 13 amino acids. The CDR3 reads CANSVGLNNEQFF. CDR3 bases: TGTGCCAACAGCGTTGGCCTGAACAATGAGCAGTTCTTC. The variable domain in full, completed from reference TRBV11-1 and TRBJ2-1, reads EAEVAQSPRYKITEKSQAVAFWCDPISGHATLYWYRQILGQGPELLVQFQDESVVDDSQLPKDRFSAERLKGVDSTLKIQPAELGDSAMYLCANSVGLNNEQFFGPGTRLTVL.

There are many counts of this clonotype. This chain joins TRBV12-3 or TRBV12-4 and TRBJ1-2; D ambiguous. V lost 2 bases to trimming and J lost 3 bases, with 1 base between them. The CDR3 covers 11 residues. The CDR3 coding sequence is TGTGCCAGCAGTTTACACTATGGCTACACCTTC. Protein product: CASSLHYGYTF.

Regarding this clonotype: Sequence at one end of the junction differs from germline and may be a read error. V is TRBV29-1 and J is TRBJ2-7; maybe TRBD2 (5 bases). The length of the CDR3 is 12 residues. Germline CDR1 and CDR2: SQVTM and ANQGSEA. The CDR3 nucleotides are TGCAGTGCGGGTTGGGGTAATCACGAGCGGTACTTT. This gives the protein CSAGWGNHERYF.

The rearrangement links TRBV7-9 to TRBJ1-3; D unresolved. Germline loops: CDR1 SEHNR, CDR2 FQNEAQ (reference sequence). This CDR3 is 19 amino acids long. V was cut by 5 bases and J by 0 bases, with 23 bases left in between. In nucleotides, the CDR3 is TGTGCCAGCAGCCCCCTTAGAGGGATATCACAGAGCTCTGGAAACACCATATATTTT. Its translation: CASSPLRGISQSSGNTIYF.

This clonotype was recorded at least ten times. This sequence joins TRBV4-2 and TRBJ2-3, with D possibly matching TRBD2 (5 bases). Trimming shortened V by 0 bases and J by 3 bases, and 10 bases separated the two germline ends. The CDR3 spans 15 residues. The germline V gene has CDR1 LGHNA and CDR2 YNFKEQ. CDR3 nucleotide sequence: TGTGCCAGCAGCCAAGAGAAGGGAGTGACAGATACGCAGTATTTT. Protein sequence: CASSQEKGVTDTQYF.

This clonotype was picked up many times. The chain recombines TRBV29-1 with TRBJ1-2; possible D gene TRBD1, 6 bases. The CDR3 sequence is 15 residues long. Germline CDR1 SQVTM, CDR2 ANQGSEA. V was pared by 0 bases and J by 5 bases, with 16 bases between. The CDR3 reads CSVEEERGLPYGYTF. The CDR3 coding sequence is TGCAGCGTTGAAGAGGAACGGGGGCTACCTTATGGCTACACCTTC.

This clonotype is a singleton in its sample. No conserved phenylalanine or tryptophan ends this CDR3, so it is likely a read error. V gene TRBV4-1 combines with J gene TRBJ2-2; D not certain. Germline CDR1 and CDR2: MGHRA and YSYEKL. CDR3 length: 18 amino acids. This chain's CDR3 is CTSSQDRRFEVFTGELFY. CDR3 nucleotide sequence: TGCACCAGCAGCCAAGATCGGCGCTTTGAGGTGTTCACCGGGGAGCTGTTTTAT.

Worth noting for this clonotype: The junction shows a germline mismatch at one end, possibly a read error. V is TRBV7-9 and J is TRBJ2-1; TRBD1 is a possible D gene (6 bases). Per the germline V gene, CDR1 is SEHNR and CDR2 is FQNEAQ (reference sequence). There are 17 residues in the CDR3. CDR3 amino acids: CASSSAYQGPKTNEQFF. The CDR3 DNA sequence: TGTGCCAGTAGCTCAGCATATCAGGGGCCTAAAACAAATGAGCAGTTCTTC.